A selection of T cell receptor beta chains follows, all from one sample in a study of blood T cell repertoires in COVID-19. Profiling relied on immunoSEQ multiplex PCR, and the TCRdb table lists in-frame clones only, not all of them. Of about 40,000 clones in the sample, roughly 87% are singletons; the top ten hold about 8.8%. Sequenced input: peripheral blood. These receptors all come from a woman of 80 years or more with active COVID-19. Each CDR3 is given with its conserved first and last residue. The D gene is left open where the match is weak. Not all rows give a size; the values are once, few, many and, for expanded clones, a class.

size: -
J: TRBJ1-4
D: -
V: TRBV28
CDR3: CASTGGGNNEKLFF
DNA: TGTGCCAGTACCGGGGGGGGTAACAATGAAAAACTGTTTTTT

size: -
J: TRBJ2-2
D: -
V: TRBV9
CDR3: CASNRQANTGELFF
DNA: TGTGCCAGCAATCGACAGGCGAACACCGGGGAGCTGTTTTTT

size: -
J: TRBJ1-2
D: TRBD1
V: TRBV28
CDR3: CASGAGQINYGYTF
DNA: TGTGCCAGCGGGGCGGGACAGATTAACTATGGCTACACCTTC

size: -
J: TRBJ2-7
D: TRBD2
V: TRBV3-1/TRBV3-2
CDR3: CASSQDHRLAGAITYEQYF
DNA: TGTGCCAGCAGCCAAGATCATCGACTAGCGGGGGCTATAACCTACGAGCAGTACTTC

size: -
J: TRBJ2-2
D: -
V: TRBV27
CDR3: CASSRRPNVDITGELFF
DNA: TGTGCCAGCAGTAGAAGGCCGAACGTCGACATCACCGGGGAGCTGTTTTTT

size: -
J: TRBJ2-1
D: TRBD2
V: TRBV3-1/TRBV3-2
CDR3: CASSQDLAGGDEQFF
DNA: TGTGCCAGCAGCCAAGATCTAGCGGGGGGGGATGAGCAGTTCTTC

size: -
J: TRBJ1-5
D: TRBD1
V: TRBV15
CDR3: CATSSTGGNQPQHF
DNA: TGTGCCACCAGCAGTACAGGGGGCAATCAGCCCCAGCATTTT

size: -
J: TRBJ1-2
D: -
V: TRBV19
CDR3: CASSIRGREGGYTF
DNA: TGTGCCAGTAGTATCAGAGGCAGGGAGGGTGGCTACACCTTC

size: -
J: TRBJ2-3
D: TRBD2
V: TRBV28
CDR3: CASTVERGSDTQYF
DNA: TGTGCCAGCACTGTTGAGCGGGGGTCAGATACGCAGTATTTT

size: -
J: TRBJ1-2
D: -
V: TRBV19
CDR3: CASKTPLYGYTF
DNA: TGTGCCAGTAAGACACCGTTATATGGCTACACCTTC

size: -
J: TRBJ2-3
D: TRBD2
V: TRBV6-5
CDR3: CASSYRLAGTDTQYF
DNA: TGTGCCAGCAGTTACAGGCTAGCGGGGACAGATACGCAGTATTTT

size: -
J: TRBJ2-5
D: -
V: TRBV12-3/TRBV12-4
CDR3: CASSSPGMTQYF
DNA: TGTGCCAGCAGTTCCCCGGGGATGACCCAGTACTTC

size: -
J: TRBJ2-3
D: TRBD2
V: TRBV9
CDR3: CASSRLAGGDTQYF
DNA: TGTGCCAGCAGCCGACTAGCGGGGGGAGATACGCAGTATTTT

size: -
J: TRBJ2-7
D: TRBD1
V: TRBV29-1
CDR3: CSAWTGQVQYF
DNA: TGCAGCGCTTGGACAGGGCAGGTGCAGTACTTC

size: -
J: TRBJ1-4
D: TRBD1
V: TRBV3-1/TRBV3-2
CDR3: CASSQHLTGANEKLFF
DNA: TGTGCCAGCAGCCAACACCTGACAGGGGCTAATGAAAAACTGTTTTTT

size: -
J: TRBJ1-2
D: -
V: TRBV4-2
CDR3: CASSRLTGVGNGYTF
DNA: TGTGCCAGCAGCCGGCTGACAGGAGTCGGTAATGGCTACACCTTC

size: -
J: TRBJ2-7
D: -
V: TRBV14
CDR3: CASSLTGTLRYEQYF
DNA: TGTGCCAGCAGCCTCACCGGGACACTTCGCTACGAGCAGTACTTC

size: few
J: TRBJ1-2
D: TRBD1
V: TRBV24-1
CDR3: CATSAGTGGFLGYTF
DNA: TGTGCCACCAGTGCCGGTACAGGGGGCTTCCTTGGCTACACCTTC

size: -
J: TRBJ2-5
D: -
V: TRBV29-1
CDR3: CSTTSGGPETQYF
DNA: TGCAGCACGACTTCGGGGGGCCCCGAGACCCAGTACTTC

size: once
J: TRBJ1-5
D: -
V: TRBV11-3
CDR3: CASSLVPSQPQHF
DNA: TGTGCCAGCAGCTTAGTTCCTAGTCAGCCCCAGCATTTT

size: -
J: TRBJ1-2
D: -
V: TRBV5-6
CDR3: CASSLGDSYGYTF
DNA: TGTGCCAGCAGCCTAGGGGACTCCTATGGCTACACCTTC

size: -
J: TRBJ1-2
D: TRBD1
V: TRBV30
CDR3: CAWRGDSLYGYTF
DNA: TGTGCCTGGAGGGGGGACAGCCTCTATGGCTACACCTTC

size: -
J: TRBJ2-3
D: TRBD2
V: TRBV28
CDR3: CASSPQGGGGALDTQYF
DNA: TGTGCCAGCAGCCCCCAGGGGGGCGGGGGGGCGTTGGATACGCAGTATTTT

size: -
J: TRBJ2-7
D: TRBD1
V: TRBV28
CDR3: CASSSGTAYSYEQYF
DNA: TGTGCCAGCAGTTCAGGGACAGCGTACTCCTACGAGCAGTACTTC

size: few
J: TRBJ2-4
D: -
V: TRBV19
CDR3: CASSRRQVPNENIQYF
DNA: TGTGCCAGTAGTCGACGACAGGTCCCTAATGAAAACATTCAGTACTTC

size: -
J: TRBJ1-3
D: -
V: TRBV7-9
CDR3: CASSFQRGGNTIYF
DNA: TGTGCCAGCAGTTTCCAAAGGGGCGGAAACACCATATATTTT

size: -
J: TRBJ1-1
D: -
V: TRBV28
CDR3: CASSSPLGLNTEAFF
DNA: TGTGCCAGCAGTAGCCCCCTGGGGCTAAACACTGAAGCTTTCTTT

size: -
J: TRBJ2-2
D: -
V: TRBV11-3
CDR3: CASREDMNTGELFF
DNA: TGTGCCAGCAGAGAGGATATGAACACCGGGGAGCTGTTTTTT

size: -
J: TRBJ2-1
D: -
V: TRBV2
CDR3: CASSVVREQFF
DNA: TGTGCCAGCAGCGTAGTTCGTGAGCAGTTCTTC

size: once
J: TRBJ2-1
D: TRBD2
V: TRBV7-7
CDR3: CASRHRGSGGNNEQFF
DNA: TGTGCTAGCAGACACCGGGGAAGCGGGGGAAACAATGAGCAGTTCTTC

size: -
J: TRBJ2-2
D: TRBD1
V: TRBV28
CDR3: CASSFIRQGATGELFF
DNA: TGTGCCAGCAGTTTCATTCGGCAGGGGGCAACCGGGGAGCTGTTTTTT

size: -
J: TRBJ2-1
D: TRBD2
V: TRBV7-6
CDR3: CASSASAGGAHNEQFF
DNA: TGTGCCAGCAGCGCGTCTGCCGGGGGGGCCCACAATGAGCAGTTCTTC

size: -
J: TRBJ2-3
D: -
V: TRBV7-2
CDR3: CASSLVPEGTAQYF
DNA: TGTGCCAGCAGCTTAGTACCAGAGGGGACTGCGCAGTATTTT

size: -
J: TRBJ1-3
D: TRBD1
V: TRBV6-5
CDR3: CATEDRAGNTIYF
DNA: TGTGCCACTGAGGACAGGGCTGGAAACACCATATATTTT

size: -
J: TRBJ1-4
D: -
V: TRBV28
CDR3: CASSQPRGATNEKLFF
DNA: TGTGCCAGCAGTCAGCCCCGGGGTGCAACTAATGAAAAACTGTTTTTT

size: -
J: TRBJ2-2
D: TRBD1
V: TRBV9
CDR3: CASSVPGTGVGTGELFF
DNA: TGTGCCAGCAGCGTACCCGGGACAGGGGTAGGCACCGGGGAGCTGTTTTTT

size: -
J: TRBJ2-3
D: TRBD1
V: TRBV4-2
CDR3: CASSQDLDRGFGDTQYF
DNA: TGTGCCAGCAGCCAAGATCTGGACAGGGGTTTCGGTGATACGCAGTATTTT

size: -
J: TRBJ2-5
D: TRBD1
V: TRBV3-1/TRBV3-2
CDR3: CASSHPYRGTGTGETQYF
DNA: TGTGCCAGCAGCCATCCCTACCGCGGGACAGGGACGGGGGAGACCCAGTACTTC

size: -
J: TRBJ1-2
D: TRBD1
V: TRBV11-1
CDR3: CASSPNRGADYGYTF
DNA: TGTGCCAGCAGCCCTAACAGGGGGGCGGACTATGGCTACACCTTC

size: -
J: TRBJ1-6
D: TRBD1
V: TRBV6-5
CDR3: CASSWGTGTSPLHF
DNA: TGTGCCAGCAGTTGGGGGACAGGGACTTCACCCCTCCACTTT

size: -
J: TRBJ1-5
D: TRBD1
V: TRBV27
CDR3: CASSPGQTYSNQPQHF
DNA: TGTGCCAGCAGTCCGGGACAGACGTATAGCAATCAGCCCCAGCATTTT